Shown below are 27 T cell receptor beta chains from a single sample sequenced in a study of breast tumors, draining lymph nodes, adjacent tissues. TCRdb analysed the multiplex PCR reads with MiXCR anew, one entry per CDR3 protein. The table lists about 200,000 distinct CDR3 sequences, 25% to 40% of them singletons. Axillary draining lymph nodes of breast cancer patients supplied the node samples. The sequencing input was axillary lymph node tissue. These receptors all stem from a female donor with breast cancer. Some clones in this sample may be carry-over from other donors' samples.

Turning to this clonotype: Compared with germline, one end of the junction differs, possibly owing to a read error. The chain recombines TRBV28 with TRBJ1-3; tentatively, D is TRBD1 (5 bases). CDR3 size: 12 residues. Germline V gene sequence: CDR1 MDHEN, CDR2 SYDVKM. The CDR3 loop is CASSPPPGLVPF. In nucleotides, the CDR3 is TGTGCCAGCAGTCCGCCTCCGGGACTAGTCCCTTTC.

The sample holds many counts of this clonotype. One end of the junction does not line up with germline, which may come from a read error. The CDR3: CASSPGQGLSEIF. CDR3 DNA: TGTGCCAGCAGCCCGGGACAGGGGTTGAGCGAAATCTTC. The chain has TRBV11-2 and TRBJ2-1; 10 bases fit TRBD1. Germline CDR1 and CDR2: SGHAT and FQNNGV. The CDR3 is made up of 13 amino acids.

This clonotype was observed many times. V gene TRBV30 combines with J gene TRBJ2-5; D possibly corresponds to TRBD1 (6 bases). The CDR3 loop spans 15 amino acids. CDR1 is GTSNPN and CDR2 is SVGIG in the germline V gene (reference sequence). Trimming left V 3 bases short and J 7 bases short, with 21 bases between. In DNA form, the CDR3 reads TGTGCCTGGAGAAGGGCGGACAGCCACCGAGGGACCCAGTACTTC. Its protein product is CAWRRADSHRGTQYF.

In this sample, this clonotype turned up many times. This rearrangement joins TRBV20-1 to TRBJ2-2; the match to TRBD2 covers 7 bases. Germline V gene sequence: CDR1 DFQATT, CDR2 SNEGSKA (reference sequence). V was pared by 0 bases and J by 4 bases, with 11 bases of the junction left unmatched. The CDR3 contains 17 residues. The CDR3: CSARDPLGGRGTGELFF. CDR3 bases: TGCAGTGCTAGAGATCCCCTCGGCGGGAGAGGCACCGGGGAGCTGTTTTTT.

A word on this clonotype: Since a much larger clone is just one base distant, this may be a read error. This chain connects TRBV20-1 to TRBJ1-5; D not resolved. This CDR3 comprises 14 residues. Germline loops: CDR1 DFQATT, CDR2 SNEGSKA (reference sequence). Trimming stripped 3 bases from V and 0 bases from J, with 9 bases between. The CDR3 protein is CSASDFYSNQPQHF. The CDR3 DNA sequence: TGCAGTGCTAGTGATTTTTATAGCAATCAGCCCCAGCATTTT.

This clonotype has more than one count but fewer than ten. This sequence may be a read error, since a much larger clone differs from it by one base. J is TRBJ2-1 and V is TRBV20-1; D gene uncertain. This CDR3 is 17 amino acids long. Looked up from germline, CDR1 is DFQATT and CDR2 is SNEGSKA (reference sequence). Between the trimmed V and J ends, which lost 0 bases and 0 bases, there was a span of 15 bases. This CDR3 reads CSARDPSDETSYNEQFF. CDR3 coding DNA: TGCAGTGCTAGAGATCCGTCTGACGAGACCTCCTACAATGAGCAGTTCTTC.

The table lists this clonotype with many counts. This sequence joins TRBV5-8 and TRBJ2-1; TRBD2 aligns across 10 bases. The V gene end was trimmed by 2 bases and the J gene end by 5 bases; junction bases not matched to a gene: 1. This CDR3 region has 14 residues. Germline lookup yields CDR1 SGHTS and CDR2 YDEGEE. This chain's CDR3 is CASSLAGGNNEQFF. CDR3 DNA: TGTGCCAGCAGCTTAGCGGGAGGGAACAATGAGCAGTTCTTC.

This clonotype has ten or more counts. CDR3 protein: CATSDLTSGGTMTGELFF. CDR3 DNA sequence: TGTGCCACCAGTGATTTAACTAGCGGGGGGACTATGACCGGGGAGCTGTTTTTT. The V gene is TRBV24-1, the J gene TRBJ2-2, with TRBD2 matching over 12 bases. The length of the CDR3 is 18 residues. CDR1 KGHDR and CDR2 SFDVKD come from the germline V gene. J gave up 5 bases and V 1 base, and 7 bases lay outside the gene matches.

The table lists this clonotype with many counts. The chain links TRBV9 to TRBJ1-5, with D possibly matching TRBD1 (5 bases). The CDR3 has 15 residues. CDR1 and CDR2 (germline): SGDLS, YYNGEE. V was pared by 0 bases and J by 2 bases, with 9 bases between. For the CDR3, the DNA is TGTGCCAGCAGCGTAGGGGACTCTGGCAATCAGCCCCAGCATTTT. It yields the protein CASSVGDSGNQPQHF.

This clonotype was detected ten times or more. The chain combines TRBV15 with TRBJ2-7, with D hard to call. The V gene lost 5 bases and the J gene lost 1 base, with 12 bases spanning the gap. CDR1 is LNHNV, CDR2 YYDKDF, per germline (reference sequence). The CDR3 has 14 amino acids. The CDR3 nucleotides are TGTGCCACCAGCCCTTCGACCAGTTCCTACGAGCAGTACTTC. It is translated as CATSPSTSSYEQYF.

This clonotype was seen at least ten times. The chain links TRBV5-1 to TRBJ2-3; D uncertain. The CDR3 consists of 13 residues. Germline V gives CDR1 SGHRS, CDR2 YFSETQ. Trimming took 0 bases from V and 0 from J, leaving 2 bases between them. This CDR3 is CASSLDSTDTQYF. The CDR3 nucleotides are TGCGCCAGCAGCTTGGACAGCACAGATACGCAGTATTTT.

In this sample, this clonotype turned up a few times. The chain is built from TRBV7-9 and TRBJ1-1, with D possibly TRBD1 on 5 matching bases. The ends were cut back, 4 bases at V and 1 base at J, with 13 bases in the middle. Germline assignment: CDR1 SEHNR and CDR2 FQNEAQ (reference sequence). The CDR3 extends over 15 amino acids. CDR3 residues: CASSSFDRSNTEAFF. The DNA for the CDR3 is TGTGCCAGCAGCTCCTTCGACAGATCGAACACTGAAGCTTTCTTT.

This clonotype occurred many times. The V gene is TRBV6-6, the J gene TRBJ2-6; 9 bases agree with TRBD1. The germline V gene has CDR1 MNHNY and CDR2 SVGAGI (reference sequence). The ends lost 5 bases at V and 3 bases at J; junction bases unmatched: 5. CDR3 size: 16 residues. The CDR3 here is CASSPTGGGGANVLTF. The CDR3 DNA reads TGTGCCAGCAGTCCGACAGGGGGGGGTGGGGCCAACGTCCTGACTTTC.

This clonotype showed up many times. The chain joins TRBV6-5 to TRBJ2-7, with D perhaps TRBD2 (6 bases). Trimming removed 4 bases at V and 0 bases at J, with 16 bases between. Germline V CDR1 and CDR2: MNHEY, SVGAGI. This CDR3 is 16 amino acids long. The CDR3 DNA is TGTGCCAGCAGTTTCAACCTAGCGAGTGCCTCCTACGAGCAGTACTTC. It specifies CASSFNLASASYEQYF.

This chain joins TRBV29-1 and TRBJ2-1; 7 positions match TRBD2. The ends lost 8 bases at V and 3 bases at J; junction bases unmatched: 7. Germline V lookup: CDR1 SQVTM, CDR2 ANQGSEA. This CDR3 has 13 amino acids. The CDR3 loop reads CSSPSGNYNEQFF. The CDR3 DNA sequence: TGCAGCAGCCCCAGCGGGAACTACAATGAGCAGTTCTTC.

The V gene is TRBV2, the J gene TRBJ2-3; D perhaps matches TRBD1 (6 bases). Trimming pared 3 bases from V and 3 bases from J, leaving 10 bases between. The CDR3 totals 14 residues. Per the germline V gene, CDR1 is SNHLY and CDR2 is FYNNEI. DNA for the CDR3: TGTGCCAGCAGTGAGAGGGGGAGTACAGATACGCAGTATTTT. Its translation: CASSERGSTDTQYF.

This clonotype was recorded at least ten times. V gene TRBV5-5 combines with J gene TRBJ2-7; TRBD1 might be the D (5 bases). The CDR3 sequence is 14 residues long. The V end was cut by 4 bases, the J end by 0 bases, with 11 bases between. Germline V lookup: CDR1 SGHKS, CDR2 YYEKEE (reference sequence). CDR3 in DNA: TGTGCCAGCAGCCCAGGGTTCAGCTCCTACGAGCAGTACTTC. Translation: CASSPGFSSYEQYF.

This clonotype was counted a few times. The chain links TRBV5-8 to TRBJ2-4; D is perhaps TRBD2 (5 bases). V lost 4 bases and J 10 bases, leaving 27 bases between the germline ends. The CDR3 extends over 17 amino acids. Per the germline V gene, CDR1 is SGHTS and CDR2 is YDEGEE. The DNA for the CDR3 is TGTGCCAGCAGCCCGGGGATAGGGCAGCCTTCTCCGAAAATTCAGTACTTC. As protein: CASSPGIGQPSPKIQYF.

Regarding this clonotype: The junction and the germline gene differ at one end; a read error may be behind it. The chain carries TRBV24-1 and TRBJ2-3, with 9 bases aligning to TRBD2. CDR1 and CDR2 from the germline V gene are KGHDR and SFDVKD. The CDR3 extends over 15 amino acids. The CDR3 spells CASSLGLARRDTQYF. In DNA, the CDR3 is TGTGCCAGCAGTTTGGGACTAGCTCGTAGAGATACGCAGTATTTT.

This clonotype was seen at least ten times. This rearrangement joins TRBV28 to TRBJ2-7, with 7 bases lining up with TRBD1. The CDR3 length is 12 residues. V gave up 3 bases and J gave up 5 bases; unmatched junction bases: 1. Per germline, CDR1 MDHEN and CDR2 SYDVKM. The CDR3 nucleotides are TGTGCCAGCAGTTTGACAGGGAACGAGCAGTACTTC. Protein: CASSLTGNEQYF.

This clonotype was seen repeatedly, ten times or more. The gene calls are TRBV30 and TRBJ1-5, with unresolved D. The V gene lost 1 base and the J gene lost 7 bases, with 14 bases spanning the gap. CDR1 and CDR2 from the germline V gene are GTSNPN and SVGIG (reference sequence). The CDR3 is 14 amino acids. The CDR3 sequence is CAWSAQVGKQPQHF. CDR3 bases: TGTGCCTGGAGTGCGCAGGTAGGGAAGCAGCCCCAGCATTTT.

This clonotype was recorded many times. The V gene is TRBV29-1, the J gene TRBJ2-5; 12 bases fit TRBD2. CDR3 size: 15 residues. V lost 4 bases to trimming and J lost 3 bases; unmatched junction nucleotides: 6. Germline V lookup: CDR1 SQVTM, CDR2 ANQGSEA. This CDR3 is CSVVPSGGEKETQYF. CDR3 DNA sequence: TGCAGCGTTGTTCCTAGCGGGGGGGAAAAAGAGACCCAGTACTTC.

Comments on this clonotype: This may come from a read error, since a much larger clone is one base off. The gene calls are TRBV12-3 or TRBV12-4 and TRBJ1-2; D call uncertain. CDR3 size: 13 residues. Trimming shortened V by 3 bases and J by 4 bases, and 9 bases separated the two germline ends. The CDR3 is CASSFGGFYGYTF. The DNA for the CDR3 is TGTGCCAGCAGTTTCGGCGGGTTCTATGGCTACACCTTC.

About this clonotype: At one boundary the junction diverges from the germline segment, which might be a read error. This rearrangement joins TRBV7-9 to TRBJ2-5, with D tentatively TRBD2 (6 bases). The CDR3 runs to 15 residues. Per the germline V gene, CDR1 is SEHNR and CDR2 is FQNEAQ (reference sequence). CDR3 amino acids: CVSGLDPGVVETQYF. CDR3 DNA sequence: TGTGTCAGCGGCTTAGACCCGGGGGTGGTGGAGACCCAGTACTTC. Supplemented by reference TRBV7-9 and TRBJ2-5, the full variable domain reads DTGVSQNPRHKITKRGQNVTFRCDPISEHNRLYWYRQTLGQGPEFLTYFQNEAQLEKSRLLSDRFSAERPKGSFSTLEIQRTEQGDSAMYLCVSGLDPGVVETQYFGPGTRLLVL.

This clonotype was found many times. One junction end does not reproduce the germline sequence, and a read error may be involved. This chain links TRBV2 with TRBJ2-7; no clear D gene. This CDR3 has 13 amino acids. From germline, CDR1 is SNHLY and CDR2 FYNNEI. CDR3 loop: CASSSDPGVPPPF. The CDR3 DNA reads as TGTGCCAGCAGCTCCGATCCCGGAGTCCCCCCTCCTTTC.

This clonotype was seen ten or more times. The chain uses TRBV9 and TRBJ2-2; 10 bases agree with TRBD2. Per the germline V gene, CDR1 is SGDLS and CDR2 is YYNGEE. The CDR3 runs to 16 residues. V lost 6 bases, J lost 6 bases, and 11 bases stayed unmatched. CDR3 sequence: CASTQAPLAGAGELFF. The CDR3 DNA sequence: TGTGCCAGCACCCAGGCCCCCCTAGCGGGAGCCGGGGAGCTGTTTTTT. The variable domain in full, completed from reference TRBV9 and TRBJ2-2, reads DSGVTQTPKHLITATGQRVTLRCSPRSGDLSVYWYQQSLDQGLQFLIQYYNGEERAKGNILERFSAQQFPDLHSELNLSSLELGDSALYFCASTQAPLAGAGELFFGEGSRLTVL.

The rearrangement links TRBV13 to TRBJ2-3; 7 bases map to TRBD2. The junction had 6 bases not matched to a gene; V was cut back by 1 base and J by 2 bases. Germline V gene lookup returns CDR1 PRHDT and CDR2 FYEKMQ (reference sequence). This CDR3 is built from 16 residues. The CDR3 protein is CASSLVSGGFTDTQYF. CDR3 DNA sequence: TGTGCCAGCAGCTTAGTTTCCGGGGGGTTCACAGATACGCAGTATTTT.